A single sample is the source of the 24 T cell receptor beta chains below, sequenced in a study of shared clonotypes between healthy human individuals. Profiling relied on immunoSEQ multiplex PCR, and the TCRdb table lists in-frame clones only, not all of them. The table has under 1,900,000 clones, 98% seen once; the top ten hold 0.36%. The source material was naive CD4+ T cells sorted from blood. Subset meaning: CD45RA+ positively selected. The receptors were sampled from a young man in good health.

The rearrangement links TRBV13 to TRBJ1-2, with 8 bases aligning to TRBD1. This CDR3 has 14 residues. The V gene's germline CDR1 is PRHDT and CDR2 FYEKMQ (reference sequence). V trimming: 5 bases; J trimming: 2 bases; junction bases outside the gene matches: 4. Here the CDR3 DNA reads TGTGCCAGCAGCATCGACAGGGGAAACTATGGCTACACCTTC. It is translated as CASSIDRGNYGYTF.

The rearrangement joins TRBV10-2 to TRBJ2-1; D may be TRBD2 (7 bases). Germline V lookup: CDR1 WSHSY, CDR2 SAAADI. The CDR3 contains 14 residues. V shed 3 bases and J shed 7 bases, with 13 bases lying between them. The CDR3 DNA sequence: TGCGCCAGCAGTGAACCGGGGAGGGGGAATGAGCAGTTCTTC. Protein product: CASSEPGRGNEQFF.

V and J are TRBV7-9 and TRBJ1-2; no definite D call. V was clipped by 3 bases and J by 7 bases, with 3 bases between them. The germline V gene has CDR1 SEHNR and CDR2 FQNEAQ (reference sequence). The CDR3 is made up of 10 amino acids. The CDR3 region has the DNA TGTGCCAGCAGCTTCCCTGGCTACACCTTC. Translation gives CASSFPGYTF.

This sequence joins TRBV7-9 and TRBJ2-5, with D perhaps being TRBD1 or TRBD2 (5 bases each). CDR3 length: 16 amino acids. Trimming pared 1 base from V and 3 bases from J, leaving 15 bases between. Germline V gene sequence: CDR1 SEHNR, CDR2 FQNEAQ (reference sequence). CDR3 nucleotides: TGTGCCAGCAGCTTAGGGGACGGGACGGTAAAAGAGACCCAGTACTTC. Encoded protein: CASSLGDGTVKETQYF.

This clone has only one observation. This chain uses TRBV7-8 with TRBJ2-2; D unclear. CDR3 length equals 12 residues. The ends were cut back, 5 bases at V and 10 bases at J, with 11 bases in the middle. Germline loops: CDR1 SGHVS, CDR2 FQNEAQ. The CDR3 sequence: CASSLPEAELFF. CDR3 in DNA: TGTGCCAGCAGCCTACCAGAAGCGGAGCTGTTTTTT. The entire variable domain, with the rest obtained from reference TRBV7-8 and TRBJ2-2, is as follows: GAGVSQSPRYKVAKRGQDVALRCDPISGHVSLFWYQQALGQGPEFLTYFQNEAQLDKSGLPSDRFFAERPEGSVSTLKIQRTQQEDSAVYLCASSLPEAELFFGEGSRLTVL.

The chain carries TRBV28 and TRBJ2-7; 7 bases line up with TRBD2. This CDR3 spans 13 amino acids. With 5 bases clipped from V and 0 bases from J, the junction kept 1 base outside the gene matches. Germline V gene data show CDR1 as MDHEN and CDR2 as SYDVKM. CDR3 sequence (DNA): TGTGCCAGCAGTCGGGACTACTCCTACGAGCAGTACTTC. Amino acids: CASSRDYSYEQYF.

This chain uses TRBV2 with TRBJ1-2; D not certain. This CDR3 region has 16 residues. The V gene's germline CDR1 is SNHLY and CDR2 FYNNEI. V lost 6 bases, J lost 0 bases, and 17 bases lay in between. DNA of the CDR3: TGTGCCAGCAGACGCATCCCCGCGACGGCTAACTATGGCTACACCTTC. This translates into CASRRIPATANYGYTF.

The rearrangement joins TRBV28 to TRBJ1-1; the D is unclear. The CDR3 has 14 residues. Germline-derived CDR1 and CDR2 are MDHEN and SYDVKM. V lost 7 bases and J lost 8, with 20 bases in between. CDR3 sequence (DNA): TGTGCCAGCAACTCCCCCCGTCCGCAGCCAGAAGCTTTCTTT. It encodes CASNSPRPQPEAFF.

The rearrangement uses TRBV6-1 and TRBJ2-2; 9 bases fit TRBD1. V lost 10 bases to trimming and J lost 4 bases; unmatched junction nucleotides: 4. CDR1 MNHNS and CDR2 SASEGT come from the germline V gene. The length of the CDR3 is 13 residues. CDR3 loop: CATQGASTGELFF. CDR3 coding DNA: TGTGCCACACAGGGGGCTAGCACCGGGGAGCTGTTTTTT.

This chain joins TRBV18 and TRBJ2-5; TRBD2 might be the D (5 bases). This CDR3 is built from 15 residues. Germline-derived CDR1 and CDR2 are KGHSH and LQKENI. Trimming pared 1 base from V and 5 bases from J, leaving 14 bases between. CDR3 amino acids: CASSPRTGIGETQYF. The CDR3 DNA reads as TGTGCCAGCTCACCACGTACGGGAATTGGGGAGACCCAGTACTTC. Full variable domain (outside the CDR3, taken from reference TRBV18 and TRBJ2-5): NAGVMQNPRHLVRRRGQEARLRCSPMKGHSHVYWYRQLPEEGLKFMVYLQKENIIDESGMPKERFSAEFPKEGPSILRIQQVVRGDSAAYFCASSPRTGIGETQYFGPGTRLLVL.

The rearrangement uses TRBV19 and TRBJ2-7, with D possibly matching TRBD2 (5 bases). This CDR3 has 16 amino acids. The germline CDR1 and CDR2 sequences are LNHDA and SQIVND (reference sequence). The V gene lost 8 bases and the J gene lost 0 bases, with 20 bases spanning the gap. In DNA form, the CDR3 reads TGTGCCAGTGCAGTAGCTGCGGTAGGGAGCTCCTACGAGCAGTACTTC. It codes for CASAVAAVGSSYEQYF.

This rearrangement joins TRBV5-6 to TRBJ2-6; D is possibly TRBD1 or TRBD2 (6 bases each). Germline values: CDR1 SGHDT, CDR2 YYEEEE. V lost 0 bases and J 1 base, leaving 14 bases between the germline ends. The CDR3 covers 18 residues. The CDR3 region has the DNA TGTGCCAGCAGCTTGGCGGGACTGACAGGTTCTGGGGCCAACGTCCTGACTTTC. This gives the protein CASSLAGLTGSGANVLTF.

The genes are TRBV7-9 and TRBJ1-1; D call uncertain. The germline CDR1 and CDR2 sequences are SEHNR and FQNEAQ (reference sequence). V was shortened by 5 bases and J by 5 bases, with 12 bases between the two germline ends. CDR3 length: 13 residues. The DNA for the CDR3 is TGTGCCAGCAGCCCACGTATGGGGACTGAAGCTTTCTTT. Translating it yields CASSPRMGTEAFF.

This clone appeared a few times. Other nucleotide sequences from this sample produce the same CDR3. The V gene is TRBV5-1, the J gene TRBJ1-2; D call uncertain. V lost 0 bases to trimming and J lost 2 bases, with 5 bases between them. CDR1 is SGHRS and CDR2 is YFSETQ in the germline V gene. The CDR3 contains 13 residues. Here the CDR3 reads CASSLVGNYGYTF. The DNA for the CDR3 is TGCGCCAGCAGCTTGGTGGGGAACTATGGCTACACCTTC. The whole variable domain, filled in from reference TRBV5-1 and TRBJ1-2, reads KAGVTQTPRYLIKTRGQQVTLSCSPISGHRSVSWYQQTPGQGLQFLFEYFSETQRNKGNFPGRFSGRQFSNSRSEMNVSTLELGDSALYLCASSLVGNYGYTFGSGTRLTVV.

The chain uses TRBV29-1 and TRBJ1-1; maybe TRBD1 (5 bases). Germline assignment: CDR1 SQVTM and CDR2 ANQGSEA. CDR3 length: 12 amino acids. Trimming cost V 7 bases and J 5 bases, with 14 bases left between them. This chain's CDR3 is CSGGRAGTEAFF. CDR3 DNA: TGCAGCGGGGGACGGGCCGGAACTGAAGCTTTCTTT.

The J gene is TRBJ2-7, the V gene TRBV28; D ambiguous. The V end lost 6 bases, the J end lost 7 bases, and 7 bases lay between the germline ends. CDR3 length equals 10 residues. Germline loops: CDR1 MDHEN, CDR2 SYDVKM. CDR3 in amino acids: CASSRREQYF. CDR3 coding DNA: TGTGCCAGCAGCCGCCGTGAGCAGTACTTC.

This sequence joins TRBV18 and TRBJ2-5; D is unresolved. Germline V gives CDR1 KGHSH, CDR2 LQKENI. V gave up 2 bases and J gave up 5 bases, with 12 bases separating them. The CDR3 extends over 14 amino acids. The CDR3 spells CASSPEVIRETQYF. In nucleotides, the CDR3 is TGTGCCAGCTCACCAGAGGTCATAAGGGAGACCCAGTACTTC. Complete variable domain (other parts from reference TRBV18 and TRBJ2-5): NAGVMQNPRHLVRRRGQEARLRCSPMKGHSHVYWYRQLPEEGLKFMVYLQKENIIDESGMPKERFSAEFPKEGPSILRIQQVVRGDSAAYFCASSPEVIRETQYFGPGTRLLVL.

The gene calls are TRBV2 and TRBJ2-7; D might be TRBD1 (5 bases). The CDR3 loop spans 14 amino acids. Germline loops: CDR1 SNHLY, CDR2 FYNNEI. Between the trimmed V and J ends, which lost 3 bases and 2 bases, there was a span of 11 bases. CDR3 sequence: CASSDRVGPYEQYF. The CDR3 DNA is TGTGCCAGCAGTGACAGGGTAGGACCCTACGAGCAGTACTTC. Using reference TRBV2 and TRBJ2-7 for the parts outside the CDR3, the full variable domain is EPEVTQTPSHQVTQMGQEVILRCVPISNHLYFYWYRQILGQKVEFLVSFYNNEISEKSEIFDDQFSVERPDGSNFTLKIRSTKLEDSAMYFCASSDRVGPYEQYFGPGTRLTVT.

The J gene is TRBJ2-4, the V gene TRBV5-1; 11 bases are a match to TRBD2. The trim removed 3 bases at V and 0 bases at J, leaving 5 bases unmatched. The CDR3 is made up of 17 amino acids. Germline loops: CDR1 SGHRS, CDR2 YFSETQ. The CDR3 loop reads CASSWGTSGLAKNIQYF. The CDR3 bases are TGCGCCAGCAGCTGGGGGACTAGCGGATTAGCCAAAAACATTCAGTACTTC.

The J gene is TRBJ2-7, the V gene TRBV7-2; TRBD1 aligns across 8 bases. Germline V gene sequence: CDR1 SGHTA, CDR2 FQGNSA. The V segment lost 8 bases and the J segment 3 bases; nucleotides outside the gene matches: 15. CDR3 length: 16 residues. The CDR3 protein is CASQQYMDRVVYEQYF. The CDR3 bases are TGTGCCAGCCAGCAATACATGGACAGGGTGGTCTACGAGCAGTACTTC.

Notes on this clone: In the same sample, other DNA sequences code for this CDR3. V usage is TRBV5-5 and J usage is TRBJ1-5; D is unclear. This CDR3 has 15 residues. The germline CDR1 and CDR2 sequences are SGHKS and YYEKEE (reference sequence). The germline V and J ends were trimmed by 0 bases and 0 bases, with 7 bases remaining between them. CDR3 in amino acids: CASSLGRYSNQPQHF. The CDR3 nucleotides read TGTGCCAGCAGCTTGGGCCGTTATAGCAATCAGCCCCAGCATTTT.

This rearrangement joins TRBV5-1 to TRBJ2-5; D gene uncertain. V dropped 5 bases and J dropped 5 bases, with 13 bases sitting between them. Germline V CDR1 and CDR2: SGHRS, YFSETQ. The length of the CDR3 is 13 residues. The CDR3: CASRVRAWETQYF. The CDR3, as DNA: TGCGCCAGCAGGGTACGGGCTTGGGAGACCCAGTACTTC.

This clone was seen once. V is TRBV16 and J is TRBJ2-7, with 8 bases fitting TRBD1. J lost 0 bases, V lost 1 base, and 8 bases had no gene match. Germline V gene lookup returns CDR1 KGHSY and CDR2 FQNENV. This CDR3 has 17 residues. CDR3 in amino acids: CASSQYRTGTTSYEQYF. CDR3 DNA: TGTGCCAGCAGCCAATACCGGACAGGGACAACCTCCTACGAGCAGTACTTC.

The genes are TRBV12-2 and TRBJ2-1; TRBD2, the D gene given by the table, was not confirmed from the DNA. TRBV12-2 is a recognized pseudogene. This CDR3 spans 18 amino acids. The CDR3 here is CASRLADPPAGGPHEQFF. The CDR3 DNA reads as TGTGCAAGTCGCTTAGCGGATCCCCCAGCGGGAGGGCCGCATGAGCAGTTCTTC.